Each of the 21 T cell receptor beta chains below was sequenced from the same sample in a study of cytomegalovirus exposure and HLA in healthy donors. Sequencing was performed with immunoSEQ multiplex PCR; in TCRdb, only in-frame clones are kept and a portion is missing. This table holds under 300,000 clones, approximately 86% found once. The sample taken for sequencing was PBMCs. The source of these receptors is a woman in her 30s in good health and CMV-seropositive.

The chain is built from TRBV2 and TRBJ1-3; D gene unclear. The CDR3 runs to 14 residues. Germline-derived CDR1 and CDR2 are SNHLY and FYNNEI. V was shortened by 2 bases and J by 1 base, with 6 bases between the two germline ends. For the CDR3, the DNA is TGTGCCAGCAGTGAAACGGGTTCTGGAAACACCATATATTTT. Translation gives CASSETGSGNTIYF.

V usage is TRBV11-2 and J usage is TRBJ1-4; D remains unclear. CDR1 SGHAT and CDR2 FQNNGV come from the germline V gene. This CDR3 has 14 residues. Trimming removed 1 base at V and 0 bases at J, with 3 bases between. CDR3 in amino acids: CASSLGATNEKLFF. Written as DNA, the CDR3 is TGTGCCAGCAGCTTAGGAGCAACTAATGAAAAACTGTTTTTT.

V is TRBV27 and J is TRBJ1-2, with D uncertain. The CDR3 has 14 amino acids. The V end was cut by 2 bases, the J end by 8 bases, with 15 bases between. Per the germline V gene, CDR1 is MNHEY and CDR2 is SMNVEV (reference sequence). CDR3 bases: TGTGCCAGCAGTTTAAGCGGGATCAACACGGGCTACACCTTC. Its translation: CASSLSGINTGYTF.

This chain connects TRBV29-1 to TRBJ2-7; the D gene is possibly TRBD2 (7 bases). Germline loops: CDR1 SQVTM, CDR2 ANQGSEA. The CDR3 is made up of 15 amino acids. Trimming removed 6 bases from V and 6 bases from J, with 24 bases in between. The CDR3 loop is CSVPEGGGRVGEQYF. In nucleotides, the CDR3 is TGCAGCGTCCCTGAAGGGGGGGGAAGGGTAGGCGAGCAGTACTTC.

The rearrangement links TRBV6-6 to TRBJ1-1; D gene uncertain. V was shortened by 0 bases and J by 9 bases, with 8 bases between the two germline ends. Germline V gives CDR1 MNHNY, CDR2 SVGAGI (reference sequence). The CDR3 contains 12 residues. CDR3 protein: CASSYSLQQAFF. CDR3 DNA: TGTGCCAGCAGTTACTCACTGCAACAAGCTTTCTTT.

J is TRBJ2-7 and V is TRBV6-5, with 7 bases matching TRBD1. CDR1 is MNHEY, CDR2 SVGAGI, per germline. The CDR3 is 14 amino acids. After removal of 5 bases from V and 3 bases from J, the junction contained 7 bases not matched to a gene. The CDR3: CASSPTGLVYEQYF. In DNA, the CDR3 is TGTGCCAGCAGTCCGACAGGGCTGGTCTACGAGCAGTACTTC.

The chain links TRBV5-1 to TRBJ2-2; 11 bases map to TRBD2. The ends lost 0 bases at V and 4 bases at J; junction bases unmatched: 2. The germline V gene encodes CDR1 SGHRS and CDR2 YFSETQ. CDR3 length: 16 amino acids. The CDR3 nucleotides read TGCGCCAGCAGCTTGGTGCTAGCGGGAGGCACCGGGGAGCTGTTTTTT. Protein sequence: CASSLVLAGGTGELFF.

This chain connects TRBV11-2 to TRBJ1-2, with TRBD1 as a possible D gene (5 bases). CDR1 and CDR2 from the germline V gene are SGHAT and FQNNGV. V was cut by 0 bases and J by 8 bases, with 10 bases left in between. This CDR3 region has 13 residues. The CDR3 loop reads CASSLDRAPGYTF. The CDR3 DNA reads as TGTGCCAGCAGCTTAGACAGGGCGCCCGGCTACACCTTC.

The CDR3 here is CASSLGGGRAAEQYF. In DNA, the CDR3 is TGTGCCAGCAGCTTAGGCGGCGGGAGAGCTGCCGAGCAGTACTTC. The gene calls are TRBV13 and TRBJ2-7, with 7 bases fitting TRBD2. V gave up 0 bases and J gave up 6 bases; unmatched junction bases: 8. CDR1 and CDR2 from the germline V gene are PRHDT and FYEKMQ (reference sequence). The CDR3 is made up of 15 amino acids.

This clone occurred once. The rearrangement links TRBV5-1 to TRBJ1-5, with D unclear. The V gene lost 4 bases and the J gene lost 0 bases, with 11 bases spanning the gap. Germline CDR1 reads SGHRS; CDR2 reads YFSETQ. The CDR3 runs 15 residues. CDR3 in amino acids: CASSLDGDSNQPQHF. The CDR3, as DNA: TGCGCCAGCAGCCTCGACGGAGATAGCAATCAGCCCCAGCATTTT.

This chain links TRBV27 with TRBJ2-7; D is unresolved. Germline V gene data show CDR1 as MNHEY and CDR2 as SMNVEV (reference sequence). This CDR3 has 14 residues. V lost 5 bases and J 5 bases, leaving 16 bases between the germline ends. As DNA, the CDR3 is TGTGCCAGCAGTCCTCATTCTTTAGTAAACGAGCAGTACTTC. This sequence encodes CASSPHSLVNEQYF.

This clone was recorded a few times. J is TRBJ2-2 and V is TRBV7-3; no reliable D call. This CDR3 is built from 13 residues. The V and J ends lost 4 bases and 0 bases respectively, with 3 bases between them. Germline assignment: CDR1 SGHTA and CDR2 FQGTGA. Written as DNA, the CDR3 is TGTGCCAGCAGCTCAACGAACACCGGGGAGCTGTTTTTT. This sequence encodes CASSSTNTGELFF.

V gene TRBV6-4 combines with J gene TRBJ2-2; D is unresolved. This CDR3 has 13 residues. V was cut by 2 bases and J by 3 bases, with 4 bases left in between. Germline values: CDR1 MRHNA, CDR2 SNTAGT. DNA for the CDR3: TGTGCCAGCAGTGACCGGGACACCGGGGAGCTGTTTTTT. Translating it yields CASSDRDTGELFF.

Worth noting for this clone: This may stem from a read error, because a much larger clone lies one nucleotide away. This chain uses TRBV30 with TRBJ2-2; 8 bases fit TRBD2. This CDR3 has 19 residues. The germline V gene has CDR1 GTSNPN and CDR2 SVGIG (reference sequence). CDR3 in DNA: TGTGCCTGGTCCCCAGGGGCCGTAGCGGGACTATCGAACACCGGGGAGCCGTTTTTT. Residues: CAWSPGAVAGLSNTGEPFF.

The chain links TRBV5-1 to TRBJ1-5, with TRBD1 matching over 8 bases. The germline gives CDR1 SGHRS, CDR2 YFSETQ. The V gene end was trimmed by 0 bases and the J gene end by 5 bases; junction bases not matched to a gene: 4. CDR3 length: 15 amino acids. In DNA, the CDR3 is TGCGCCAGCAGCTTGGCAGGGGGCGCTTATCAGCCCCAGCATTTT. Amino acids: CASSLAGGAYQPQHF.

The CDR3 region has the DNA TGTGCCAGCAGCGACACCCAGGGGACTAATGAAAAACTGTTTTTT. Residues: CASSDTQGTNEKLFF. The chain employs TRBV28 and TRBJ1-4; perhaps TRBD1 as D (6 bases). V was trimmed by 6 bases and J by 2 bases, leaving 13 bases between them. Germline V gene lookup returns CDR1 MDHEN and CDR2 SYDVKM. The CDR3 is 15 amino acids.

The V and J genes are TRBV6-5 and TRBJ1-2, with 9 positions matching TRBD1. The CDR3 runs 16 residues. J gave up 2 bases and V 4 bases, and 8 bases lay outside the gene matches. CDR1 MNHEY and CDR2 SVGAGI come from the germline V gene. CDR3 in amino acids: CASSFPGQGENYGYTF. DNA for the CDR3: TGTGCCAGCAGTTTTCCGGGACAGGGTGAAAACTATGGCTACACCTTC.

J is TRBJ2-3 and V is TRBV11-1; 11 positions agree with TRBD2. The junction had 6 bases not matched to a gene; V was cut back by 1 base and J by 3 bases. Germline lookup yields CDR1 SGHAT and CDR2 FQDESV (reference sequence). The CDR3 has 17 residues. This CDR3 is CASSLGLTSGTTDTQYF. The DNA for the CDR3 is TGTGCCAGCAGCTTAGGTTTGACTAGCGGGACAACAGATACGCAGTATTTT.

The DNA for the CDR3 is TGTGCCAGCAGTTTCCAAACTAGCGGGAGGGCCAGTAAAGCCTACAATGAGCAGTTCTTC. Its protein product is CASSFQTSGRASKAYNEQFF. V gene TRBV28 combines with J gene TRBJ2-1; 13 bases line up with TRBD2. The junction had 13 bases not matched to a gene; V was cut back by 3 bases and J by 2 bases. The CDR3 is made up of 20 amino acids. The germline CDR1 and CDR2 sequences are MDHEN and SYDVKM.

The V gene is TRBV27, the J gene TRBJ1-2, with 7 bases identical to TRBD1. V trimming: 3 bases; J trimming: 2 bases; junction bases outside the gene matches: 6. The CDR3 has 15 residues. CDR1 and CDR2 (germline): MNHEY, SMNVEV (reference sequence). CDR3 in amino acids: CASSFGTAGNYGYTF. The CDR3 DNA reads TGTGCCAGCAGTTTTGGGACAGCCGGAAACTATGGCTACACCTTC.

DNA of the CDR3: TGCGCCAGCAGCTTTGGGGTACCCGTTTTAGGGACAGCGGTCAATGAGCAGTTCTTC. This encodes CASSFGVPVLGTAVNEQFF. The V gene is TRBV5-1, the J gene TRBJ2-1, with TRBD1 matching over 7 bases. CDR1 is SGHRS, CDR2 YFSETQ, per germline. The CDR3 spans 19 residues. V gave up 2 bases and J gave up 6 bases; unmatched junction bases: 20.